These T cell receptor beta chains were read from a single sample in a study of blood T cell repertoires in COVID-19. Assay used: immunoSEQ multiplex PCR; TCRdb lists only in-frame clones, some missing. The top ten hold about 17% of the sample, which has about 130,000 clones, roughly four fifths seen once. The sample consisted of peripheral blood. Receptors were obtained from a man aged 25-40 years with COVID-19, enrolled during active disease. CDR3s include the opening cysteine and the closing phenylalanine or tryptophan. Each record gives: D gene, V gene, J gene, clone size, CDR3 protein, CDR3 DNA. The D gene is left open where the match is weak. The size entry is marked missing in some rows and otherwise reads once, few, many or a size class.

>-|TRBV12-3/TRBV12-4|TRBJ1-2|-
CASSRGMYDGYTF
TGTGCCAGCAGCAGGGGAATGTATGATGGCTACACCTTC
>TRBD1|TRBV28|TRBJ2-7|-
CASSSGTGPDEQYF
TGTGCCAGCAGTTCCGGGACAGGGCCCGACGAGCAGTACTTC
>-|TRBV19|TRBJ2-2|-
CASSIQGCANTGELFF
TGTGCCAGTAGTATCCAGGGCTGTGCGAACACCGGGGAGCTGTTTTTT
>-|TRBV19|TRBJ1-5|-
CASSTVADKQPQHF
TGTGCCAGTAGTACTGTGGCAGACAAACAGCCCCAGCATTTT
>TRBD1|TRBV18|TRBJ2-7|-
CASSLAGTGAYEQYF
TGTGCCAGCTCATTAGCCGGGACAGGGGCTTACGAGCAGTACTTC
>-|TRBV7-8|TRBJ1-5|-
CASSPSGYTSNQPQHF
TGTGCCAGCAGCCCCTCAGGGTATACTAGCAATCAGCCCCAGCATTTT
>-|TRBV25-1|TRBJ2-1|few
CASSGRINEQFF
TGTGCCAGCAGTGGCAGGATCAATGAGCAGTTCTTC
>-|TRBV10-1|TRBJ1-1|few
CASRDVPGHTAGSEAFF
TGCGCCAGCAGGGACGTCCCGGGACATACGGCGGGCTCTGAAGCTTTCTTT
>-|TRBV5-1|TRBJ1-1|-
CASSLAGVSTEAFF
TGCGCCAGCAGCTTGGCCGGGGTAAGCACTGAAGCTTTCTTT
>-|TRBV5-1|TRBJ2-2|-
CASSLGQSNTGELFF
TGCGCCAGCAGCTTGGGGCAGTCGAACACCGGGGAGCTGTTTTTT
>TRBD1|TRBV27|TRBJ1-4|-
CASSLTGGLEKLFF
TGTGCCAGCAGTTTGACAGGGGGCTTGGAAAAACTGTTTTTT
>TRBD1|TRBV11-2|TRBJ1-1|-
CASSQGQGGWTEAFF
TGTGCCAGCAGCCAAGGACAGGGAGGATGGACTGAAGCTTTCTTT
>-|TRBV4-1|TRBJ1-5|-
CASSQDTGSNQPQHF
TGCGCCAGCAGTCAAGATACAGGGAGCAATCAGCCCCAGCATTTT
>TRBD1|TRBV23-1|TRBJ2-5|-
CASSQSRDRVTPHEKETQYF
TGCGCCAGCAGTCAAAGCCGGGACAGGGTGACCCCGCACGAAAAAGAGACCCAGTACTTC
>TRBD2|TRBV28|TRBJ2-1|few
CASSPGTSVNEQFF
TGTGCCAGCAGTCCCGGGACTAGCGTTAATGAGCAGTTCTTC
>-|TRBV27|TRBJ2-1|once
CASSPSRGNEQFF
TGTGCCAGCAGTCCAAGCAGGGGTAATGAGCAGTTCTTC
>-|TRBV7-5|TRBJ1-6|-
CARSSRTGNSPLHF
TGTGCCAGAAGCTCAAGGACAGGGAATTCACCCCTCCACTTT
>-|TRBV5-4|TRBJ1-3|few
CASSLGWLEGGNTIYF
TGTGCCAGCAGCTTGGGGTGGCTGGAGGGCGGAAACACCATATATTTT
>-|TRBV5-4|TRBJ2-5|few
CASSLGGVETQYF
TGTGCCAGCAGCTTGGGGGGGGTAGAGACCCAGTACTTC
>-|TRBV6-4|TRBJ2-2|few
CASSAGNTGELFF
TGTGCCAGCAGTGCGGGGAACACCGGGGAGCTGTTTTTT
>-|TRBV4-2|TRBJ1-5|-
CASSPQLLNQPQHF
TGTGCCAGCAGCCCACAGCTCCTCAATCAGCCCCAGCATTTT
>-|TRBV28|TRBJ2-5|-
CASSPGRGETQYF
TGTGCCAGCAGTCCCGGGCGAGGGGAGACCCAGTACTTC
>-|TRBV3-1/TRBV3-2|TRBJ2-1|-
CASSQRGQGNEQFF
TGTGCCAGCAGCCAAAGGGGCCAGGGCAATGAGCAGTTCTTC
>TRBD1|TRBV30|TRBJ1-5|once
CAWSRTGVHQPQHF
TGTGCCTGGAGCCGGACAGGGGTGCATCAGCCCCAGCATTTT
>-|TRBV6-5|TRBJ1-6|few
CASSYGPNSPLHF
TGTGCCAGCAGTTACGGGCCTAATTCACCCCTCCACTTT
>TRBD1|TRBV5-1|TRBJ1-1|-
CASSPLQGRNTEAFF
TGCGCCAGCAGCCCATTACAGGGGCGGAACACTGAAGCTTTCTTT
>TRBD2|TRBV10-1|TRBJ2-3|-
CASSLTGGSTDTQYF
TGCGCCAGCAGCCTAACGGGGGGAAGCACAGATACGCAGTATTTT
>TRBD1|TRBV5-6|TRBJ1-2|-
CASSQGGGGNYGYTF
TGTGCCAGCAGCCAGGGGGGTGGAGGGAACTATGGCTACACCTTC
>-|TRBV6-2/TRBV6-3|TRBJ1-1|-
CASSYRAEAFF
TGTGCCAGCAGTTACCGAGCTGAAGCTTTCTTT
>-|TRBV9|TRBJ2-5|-
CASSAPLQETQYF
TGTGCCAGCAGCGCCCCTCTCCAAGAGACCCAGTACTTC
>-|TRBV23-1|TRBJ2-3|few
CASSHSKTDTQYF
TGCGCCAGCAGTCATTCTAAAACAGATACGCAGTATTTT
>-|TRBV6-6|TRBJ1-5|-
CASSYEHSNQPQHF
TGTGCCAGCAGTTACGAGCATAGCAATCAGCCCCAGCATTTT